This record concerns one T cell receptor beta chain sequence. This clone came up once. The antigen it binds to is not known. Base qualities are not at hand, and no much larger clone is one base apart. The CDR3 regions of human TCRbeta chains were analyzed by immunosequencing. Processing in the source paper ran as follows. Repertoire TCRs were matched against a reference library of SARS-CoV-2-specific TCRs generated with the MIRA antigen-specificity platform. Breadth was defined as the fraction of unique TCRs that were SARS-CoV-2-associated. Depth was defined as the fraction of total T cells that were SARS-CoV-2-associated. Using the MIRA data, each spike-specific TCR was mapped to the spike region that the TCR reacts to and placed in a CD4 or CD8 class. Log10-transformed breadth and depth values were compared by one-way ANOVA with Sidak's multiple comparisons tests. As stored in TCRdb, this immuneACCESS dataset retains in-frame rearrangements with V and J assigned. A fraction of the clones does not appear; measured against another copy, unresolved V genes explain less than half of the discrepancy, and the remainder lacks a known reason. That table gives V, J and clone size, and the DNA gave D and trimming. The sample table records about 200,000 clones; about 89% of these occur just once. Clones ranked in the top ten supply around 3% of the sample.

The data were taken from a study of T cell responses to AZD1222 COVID-19 vaccine (dated by TCRdb to 2020 to 2023). The study in broad terms: A total of about 230 trial participants underwent TCR sequencing, of whom nearly 210 received two doses of AZD1222 and some 26 received two doses of the MenACWY control vaccine. Enrollment into the trials was organized by age into subgroups of 18-55, 56-69 and 70-plus years, and those subgroups contained around 150, 28 and 57 TCR-sequenced participants, respectively.

The CDR3 runs 19 amino acids, cysteine and phenylalanine included. Just the 57-base CDR3 DNA is kept, in frame starting at base 1. CDR1 and CDR2 were assigned from the germline V gene (reference sequence) as PRHDT and FYEKMQ. V is pruned by 1 base and J by 2 bases, leaving 8 bases of the junction without a gene match. The sample's time point label is to be understood as: about 28 days (+/-7) after the second vaccine dose. Because spike-specific TCR depth and breadth did not differ between the two schedules, AZD1222 recipients who got a second dose at roughly 4 weeks were pooled with those who got a second dose at roughly 12 weeks. The vaccinee samples were drawn from two UK trials, COV001 and COV002, one of which was a single-blind randomized controlled phase 2/3 trial testing AZD1222 (ChAdOx1 nCoV-19) in healthy adults. Trial participant PBMC samples were collected at day 0 and day 28 after the second dose for TCRbeta chain sequencing.

The investigation overall reported the following: Nearly half of unique spike-specific TCRs reportedly recognized epitopes outside regions mutated in the B.1.351 and B.1.1.7 variants. After two AZD1222 doses, spike-specific TCR breadth and depth were significantly higher than at day 0 and than in MenACWY recipients. Conclusions about previously exposed vaccinees are limited, since just 5 to 7 AZD1222 recipients were seropositive for SARS-CoV-2 at baseline. The whole spike protein was spanned by vaccine-associated CD4 TCRs, and dominant responses were seen in regions 160-218 and 743-854. The 56-69-year group was small, and its depth increase did not reach significance, likely because of low power. Most participants were white British and females outnumbered males, and the authors suggested that clonal diversity may have been underestimated. Because no samples from the day 14 peak response were available, repertoires could be characterized only after the peak T cell response.

The sample here was peripheral blood, taken 28 days after the second AZD1222 dose. The sequence came from an adult who received the AZD1222 COVID-19 vaccine. Recombination joined TRBV13 with TRBJ2-1; 13 central nucleotides agree with TRBD2. The CDR3 region reads CASSLARTSGRRPYNEQFF. The nucleotide sequence reads TGTGCCAGCAGCTTAGCCCGGACTAGCGGGAGAAGGCCCTACAATGAGCAGTTCTTC.